A selection of T cell receptor beta chains follows, all from one sample in a study of OX40 agonist ivuxolimab in advanced cancers. The protocol was immunoSEQ multiplex PCR, while the TCRdb copy is restricted to in-frame clones and leaves out a portion. Of about 58,000 clones listed, 75% to 90% were seen once; the top ten hold roughly 2.8%. Sequences were derived from CD4+ or CD8+ T cells sorted from blood, sampled in a trial of the OX40 agonist ivuxolimab. The receptors derive from an adult with an advanced solid tumor such as melanoma, head and neck, liver or kidney cancer. Each CDR3 is given with its conserved first and last residue. Fields, in order: V gene, J gene, CDR3 protein.

TRBV6-5	TRBJ2-5	CASSYSRTGGLQTQYF
TRBV29-1	TRBJ1-1	CGTGDMNTEAFF
TRBV30	TRBJ1-2	CAWSVNHGYTF
TRBV7-2	TRBJ2-3	CASSIRVSNTDTQYF
TRBV7-3	TRBJ1-3	CASSLRLGSSGNTIYF
TRBV30	TRBJ2-1	CAWRGDSRYEQFF
TRBV4-2	TRBJ2-3	CASSQAYGELTDTQYF
TRBV6-6	TRBJ1-3	CASSLATAGNTIYF
TRBV30	TRBJ2-1	CAWSVFMRGRGQFF
TRBV7-8	TRBJ2-7	CASSLGGARGYEQYF
TRBV11-3	TRBJ1-1	CASSLAGGRGTEAFF
TRBV9	TRBJ1-6	CASSRPNSPLHF
TRBV5-1	TRBJ1-6	CASSLSTSTNSPLHF
TRBV18	TRBJ2-7	CASSPFADRADSYEQYF
TRBV11-2	TRBJ1-1	CASSPPRSRNTEAFF
TRBV7-2	TRBJ2-1	CASSTQGGPYNEQFF
TRBV28	TRBJ1-5	CASRLQGAGQPQHF
TRBV5-8	TRBJ2-2	CASSLFTSGGTGELFF
TRBV14	TRBJ1-1	CASSPRDTGYTEAFF
TRBV5-1	TRBJ1-2	CASSLGAINTYGYTF
TRBV4-1	TRBJ1-5	CASSQERIGTGQPQHF
TRBV11-2	TRBJ1-6	CASSLLGGTGDSPLHF
TRBV10-1	TRBJ2-7	CASRACRYEQYF
TRBV6-5	TRBJ2-7	CASSYGSQPYEQYF
TRBV7-8	TRBJ2-1	CASSLMSGPYNEQFF
TRBV2	TRBJ1-2	CASSQQGDYGYTF
TRBV4-3	TRBJ2-4	CASSRTGIEKNIQYF
TRBV6-1	TRBJ1-1	CASTKRTDNTEAFF
TRBV7-8	TRBJ1-2	CASSLPGTGAYGYTF
TRBV7-7	TRBJ2-5	CASSSGQGVQETQYF
TRBV28	TRBJ2-7	CASSLSWREQYF
TRBV2	TRBJ1-4	CASSKAKRNEKLFF
TRBV29-1	TRBJ2-3	CSVVKGGTDTQYF
TRBV2	TRBJ1-1	CASSQDGYTEAFF
TRBV2	TRBJ1-1	CASSLTENTEAFF
TRBV6-1	TRBJ2-3	CALNRAGGTDTQYF
TRBV9	TRBJ2-7	CARIEPGYEQYF
TRBV5-1	TRBJ2-3	CASSFGLPGDTQYF
TRBV11-3	TRBJ1-4	CASSSGGAHEKLFF
TRBV28	TRBJ2-4	CASSFGPAKNIQYF
TRBV28	TRBJ2-4	CASRTGLAKNIQYF
TRBV7-9	TRBJ1-3	CASSAAGTEGNTIYF
TRBV28	TRBJ2-5	CASSSGILAGGRETQYF
TRBV6-5	TRBJ2-7	CASSGSTWGEQYF
TRBV5-1	TRBJ1-6	CASSLEDGGYSPLHF
TRBV5-1	TRBJ2-2	CASSLASADTGELFF
TRBV7-9	TRBJ2-7	CALPPAIHSYEQYF
TRBV10-3	TRBJ1-2	CAISGDPTNYGYTF
TRBV7-2	TRBJ1-5	CASGAGANSNQPQHF
TRBV30	TRBJ1-2	CAWSGGEDGYTF
TRBV5-5	TRBJ2-7	CASSLNFYYEQYF
TRBV28	TRBJ1-1	CASSPGKGTNTEAFF
TRBV7-2	TRBJ1-1	CASSLAQRGTGAFF